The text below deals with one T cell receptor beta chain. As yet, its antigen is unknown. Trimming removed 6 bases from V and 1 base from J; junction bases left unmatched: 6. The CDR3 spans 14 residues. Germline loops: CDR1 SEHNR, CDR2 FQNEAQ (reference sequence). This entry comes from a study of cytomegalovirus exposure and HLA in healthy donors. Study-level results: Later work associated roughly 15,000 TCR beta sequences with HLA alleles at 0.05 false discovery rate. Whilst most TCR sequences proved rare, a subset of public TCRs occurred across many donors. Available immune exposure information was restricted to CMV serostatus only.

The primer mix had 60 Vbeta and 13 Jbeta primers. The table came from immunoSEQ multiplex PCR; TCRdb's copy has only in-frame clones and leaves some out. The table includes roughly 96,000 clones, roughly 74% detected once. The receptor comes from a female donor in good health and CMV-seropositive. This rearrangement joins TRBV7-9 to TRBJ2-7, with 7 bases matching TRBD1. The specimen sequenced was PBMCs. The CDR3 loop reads CASSSRTGSYEQYF. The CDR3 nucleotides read TGTGCCAGCAGTTCCCGGACAGGTTCCTACGAGCAGTACTTC.